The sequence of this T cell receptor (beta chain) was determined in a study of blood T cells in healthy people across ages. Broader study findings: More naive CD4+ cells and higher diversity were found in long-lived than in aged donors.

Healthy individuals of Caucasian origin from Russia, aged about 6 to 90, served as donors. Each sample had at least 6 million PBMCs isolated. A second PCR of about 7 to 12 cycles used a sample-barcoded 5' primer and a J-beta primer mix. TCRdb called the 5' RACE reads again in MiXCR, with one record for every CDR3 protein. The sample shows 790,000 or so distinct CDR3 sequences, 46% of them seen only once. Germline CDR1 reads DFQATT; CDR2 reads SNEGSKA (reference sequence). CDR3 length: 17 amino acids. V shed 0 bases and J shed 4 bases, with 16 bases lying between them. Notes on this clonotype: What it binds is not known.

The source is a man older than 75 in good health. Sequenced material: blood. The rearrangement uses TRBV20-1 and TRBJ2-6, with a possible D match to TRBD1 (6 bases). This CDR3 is CSARDLDSSPGANVLTF. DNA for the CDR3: TGCAGTGCTAGAGACTTGGACAGCTCTCCGGGGGCCAACGTCCTGACTTTC.